The following is a TCR beta chain sequence with its context. Its antigen has not been determined. No base qualities exist here, and no much larger clone lies one base off it. This sample was taken from a study of blood T cell repertoires in COVID-19 (TCRdb year 2020). Background on the whole study: The collaborator samples originated in the United States, Italy and Spain and spanned the acute and convalescent phases of COVID-19. The prospective study material was composed of cDNA or gDNA derived from T cells, B-cell-depleted T cells, or PBMCs. Subjects who had been exposed to COVID-19, were actively infected with it, or had recovered from it provided the deeply sampled blood TCRbeta repertoires that made up the dataset. The repertoires were released in a freely available public database intended as a resource for research on the immune response to SARS-CoV-2. The samples were drawn from the first 160 participants of the ongoing ImmuneRACE study and from 1,254 subjects provided by 6 global collaborators. The sample metadata nearly always contained a de-identified subject ID, COVID-19 status, age in years and sex. Where available, HLA class I and class II types were taken from metadata supplied by the sample provider and were not determined by assay-based typing. The full study reports these points: How much clinical and demographic metadata was included differed by source and by participant, and the metadata was provided uncurated.

The immunoSEQ Assay, a bias-controlled multiplex PCR, was used to amplify TCRbeta CDR3 regions from genomic DNA. In the original analysis: The number of nucleated cells in each sample was estimated from the amplification of reference gene primers within the assay. To quantify the absolute abundance of each unique TCRbeta CDR3 rearrangement, sequence reads were collapsed and filtered. For each sample, productive Simpson clonality was calculated as the square root of Simpson's diversity index over productive rearrangements. TCRdb mirrors the immuneACCESS table, restricted to in-frame sequences. Some clones are absent from its copies; in checked studies, under half trace to an unresolved V gene, and the reason for the others is unknown. D and trimming were read from the DNA, whereas the V and J calls and clone size are those reported in that table. The sample has about 440,000 clones on record, roughly 89% of them singletons. The ten largest clones take up approximately 4.3% of the sample.

Whole blood was collected in K2EDTA tubes by collaborating institutions according to the institutions' own protocols. For TCRbeta analysis, collaborator samples were shipped as frozen whole blood, as isolated PBMCs, or as DNA extracted from either sample type. V loses 4 bases at its end and J loses 8 bases; junction bases beyond the gene matches: 16. Sequences SGDLS (CDR1) and YYNGEE (CDR2) are obtained from the germline V gene. From the cysteine up to the phenylalanine, the CDR3 has a length of 16 residues. CDR3 DNA is the only sequence kept; it has 48 bases, read in frame from the first base. In this chain, TRBV9 is recombined with TRBJ1-2, with 8 bases matching TRBD1. The sample consisted of peripheral blood. The origin of this receptor is a woman in her thirties with acute or convalescent COVID-19. The CDR3 is CASSPYIKGQGTGYTF. The sequenced DNA is TGTGCCAGCAGCCCCTACATAAAAGGACAGGGAACCGGCTACACCTTC.